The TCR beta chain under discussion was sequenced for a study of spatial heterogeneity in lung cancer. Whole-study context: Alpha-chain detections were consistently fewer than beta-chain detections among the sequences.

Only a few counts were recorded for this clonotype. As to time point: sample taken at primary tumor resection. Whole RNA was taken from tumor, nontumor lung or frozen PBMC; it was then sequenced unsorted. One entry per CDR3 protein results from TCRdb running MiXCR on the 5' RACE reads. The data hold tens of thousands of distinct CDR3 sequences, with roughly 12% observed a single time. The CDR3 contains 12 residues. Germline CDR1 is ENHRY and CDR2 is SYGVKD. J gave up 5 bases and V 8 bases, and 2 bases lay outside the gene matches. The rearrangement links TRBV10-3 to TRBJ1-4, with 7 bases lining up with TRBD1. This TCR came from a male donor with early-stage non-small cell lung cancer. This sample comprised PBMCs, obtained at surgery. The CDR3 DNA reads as TGTGCCATCGGGGACAGAAATGAAAAACTGTTTTTT. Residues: CAIGDRNEKLFF.